Below, 18 T cell receptor beta chains from the same sample are listed, as sequenced in a study of cytomegalovirus exposure and HLA in healthy donors. The PCR had 60 Vbeta and 13 Jbeta primers. Produced via immunoSEQ multiplex PCR; TCRdb's table is partial and in-frame only. The sample includes about 90,000 clones, approximately 84% of them seen just once. Material: PBMCs. These receptors were obtained from a man aged 18 to 29 in good health and CMV-seronegative.

The J gene is TRBJ1-2, the V gene TRBV19; D is unclear. V was shortened by 5 bases and J by 2 bases, with 18 bases between the two germline ends. This CDR3 is 16 amino acids long. Germline CDR1 and CDR2: LNHDA and SQIVND (reference sequence). CDR3 coding DNA: TGTGCCAGTAGTGGTATTGCCAGGTTCATAAACTATGGCTACACCTTC. Translating gives CASSGIARFINYGYTF.

This clone was seen only once. The chain recombines TRBV5-1 with TRBJ1-5; 7 nucleotides agree with TRBD1. Per the germline V gene, CDR1 is SGHRS and CDR2 is YFSETQ. The ends lost 0 bases at V and 9 bases at J; junction bases unmatched: 9. This CDR3 has 15 residues. The CDR3 region is CASSLAAGGHWPQHF. CDR3 in DNA: TGCGCCAGCAGCTTGGCGGCAGGGGGTCATTGGCCCCAGCATTTT.

The chain combines TRBV5-1 with TRBJ2-3; tentative D call: TRBD2 (6 bases). There are 15 residues in the CDR3. Germline-derived CDR1 and CDR2 are SGHRS and YFSETQ. Trimming left V 1 base short and J 7 bases short, with 16 bases between. Written as DNA, the CDR3 is TGCGCCAGCAGCTTGCGGCGGGAAGCGGCAAATACGCAGTATTTT. It translates to CASSLRREAANTQYF.

The chain uses TRBV13 and TRBJ1-5; D gene ambiguous. Per germline, CDR1 PRHDT and CDR2 FYEKMQ (reference sequence). The CDR3 loop spans 13 amino acids. The V gene lost 5 bases and the J gene lost 8 bases, with 13 bases spanning the gap. The CDR3: CASSRTGREPQHF. DNA of the CDR3: TGTGCCAGCAGCCGAACGGGGAGGGAGCCCCAGCATTTT.

The chain recombines TRBV19 with TRBJ2-7; D unclear. CDR1 is LNHDA and CDR2 is SQIVND in the germline V gene (reference sequence). This CDR3 region has 15 residues. V lost 1 base to trimming and J lost 3 bases, with 13 bases between them. DNA of the CDR3: TGTGCCAGTAGTATAGCCTGGGCCCCGGTCTACGAGCAGTACTTC. Encoded protein: CASSIAWAPVYEQYF.

J is TRBJ2-2 and V is TRBV30, with 11 nucleotides matching TRBD2. Germline V gene lookup returns CDR1 GTSNPN and CDR2 SVGIG (reference sequence). V lost 3 bases and J lost 5; bases outside the gene matches: 5. The CDR3 is 15 residues long. The CDR3 bases are TGTGCCTGGAGACGAGGGACTAGCGGTACCGGGGAGCTGTTTTTT. Protein product: CAWRRGTSGTGELFF.

The chain employs TRBV9 and TRBJ1-2; 7 nucleotides align to TRBD1. Trimming at V came to 6 bases and at J to 6 bases, leaving 8 bases not matched to a gene. The CDR3 extends over 13 amino acids. CDR1 is SGDLS and CDR2 is YYNGEE in the germline V gene. The CDR3 DNA is TGTGCCAGCAAAGACAGGGCCTCAGATGGCTACACCTTC. It codes for CASKDRASDGYTF.

This rearrangement joins TRBV12-5 to TRBJ2-3, with TRBD2 identical over 8 bases. The V gene's germline CDR1 is LGHNT and CDR2 FRNRAP. Losses at the gene ends were 4 bases for V and 5 bases for J; bases not matched to a gene: 14. The CDR3 is 17 residues long. The CDR3 reads CASGSPTGREVEDTQYF. The CDR3, as DNA: TGTGCTAGTGGTTCGCCCACTGGGCGGGAGGTGGAAGATACGCAGTATTTT.

J is TRBJ2-2 and V is TRBV23-1, with 7 bases identical to TRBD1. TRBV23-1 carries the ORF label, with uncertain function. J gave up 7 bases and V 0 bases, and 11 bases lay outside the gene matches. The CDR3 consists of 17 residues. The DNA of the CDR3 is TGCGCCAGCAGTCAATCCTCAGTTGACAGGGCTATCGGGGAGCTGTTTTTT. Translation gives CASSQSSVDRAIGELFF.

This sequence joins TRBV7-6 and TRBJ1-5; D may be TRBD1 (5 bases). CDR1 SGHVS and CDR2 FNYEAQ come from the germline V gene. V was shortened by 1 base and J by 7 bases, with 20 bases between the two germline ends. The CDR3 is 17 residues long. The CDR3 sequence: CASSLVSGTAEGQPQHF. The CDR3 region has the DNA TGTGCCAGCAGCTTAGTTTCCGGGACGGCGGAGGGACAGCCCCAGCATTTT.

CDR3 sequence: CASSFYGQGLAIVDTF. The CDR3 DNA sequence: TGTGCCAGTAGTTTCTACGGACAGGGACTAGCAATCGTAGACACCTTC. This chain connects TRBV19 to TRBJ1-2; TRBD1 aligns across 8 bases. The CDR3 spans 16 residues. The V and J ends lost 5 bases and 12 bases, in that order; junction bases with no gene match: 20. CDR1 LNHDA and CDR2 SQIVND come from the germline V gene (reference sequence).

The chain uses TRBV7-2 and TRBJ1-4; D perhaps matches TRBD1 (5 bases). The CDR3 has 16 residues. Trimming removed 2 bases at V and 5 bases at J, with 15 bases between. Germline lookup yields CDR1 SGHTA and CDR2 FQGNSA. CDR3 region: CASSLNRFPLNEKLFF. The CDR3 DNA follows: TGTGCCAGCAGCTTAAACAGGTTTCCCTTAAATGAAAAACTGTTTTTT.

V is TRBV30 and J is TRBJ1-5; D perhaps matches TRBD1 (6 bases). Germline loops: CDR1 GTSNPN, CDR2 SVGIG (reference sequence). The CDR3 sequence is 17 residues long. Trimming took 3 bases from V and 3 from J, leaving 21 bases between them. CDR3 residues: CAWSSWDTRLTNQPQHF. DNA for the CDR3: TGTGCCTGGAGCTCCTGGGACACCCGGCTCACCAATCAGCCCCAGCATTTT.

This clone was seen only once. V usage is TRBV28 and J usage is TRBJ1-2, with TRBD1 as a possible D gene (5 bases). The V gene's germline CDR1 is MDHEN and CDR2 SYDVKM. The CDR3 covers 12 residues. Trimming took off 4 bases at V and 8 bases at J, with 11 bases between the two ends. The CDR3 DNA sequence: TGTGCCAGCAGTTCCCCCCAGGGCGGCTACACCTTC. Translation gives CASSSPQGGYTF.

The V call is TRBV7-9, the J call TRBJ2-1; TRBD2 matches at 10 bases. The CDR3 consists of 17 residues. V shed 5 bases and J 6 bases; nucleotides not matched to a gene: 13. The germline gives CDR1 SEHNR, CDR2 FQNEAQ (reference sequence). In DNA form, the CDR3 reads TGTGCCAGCAGCCTACGGCGGGCTAGCGGGAGAAGCAATGAGCAGTTCTTC. Encoded protein: CASSLRRASGRSNEQFF.

This clone was found once. V usage is TRBV2 and J usage is TRBJ1-2; 10 nucleotides agree with TRBD1. In germline, CDR1 is SNHLY, CDR2 FYNNEI. After removal of 4 bases from V and 7 bases from J, the junction contained 6 bases not matched to a gene. The CDR3 is made up of 14 amino acids. The CDR3 nucleotides are TGTGCCAGCAGTGGACAGGGGGCTAGGGCTGGCTACACCTTC. Encoded protein: CASSGQGARAGYTF.

The chain joins TRBV7-2 to TRBJ1-1, with unresolved D. Trimming took off 1 base at V and 8 bases at J, with 11 bases between the two ends. From germline, CDR1 is SGHTA and CDR2 FQGNSA. This CDR3 is built from 13 residues. As DNA, the CDR3 is TGTGCCAGCAGCTTAGGTACGGGAATCGAAGCTTTCTTT. Amino acid sequence: CASSLGTGIEAFF.

The J gene is TRBJ2-5, the V gene TRBV4-3, with TRBD2 matching 10 bases. The length of the CDR3 is 17 residues. Trimming removed 0 bases from V and 5 bases from J; junction bases left unmatched: 9. Germline-derived CDR1 and CDR2 are LGHNA and YSLEER. The CDR3 spells CASSQEGRTSGWETQYF. Here the CDR3 DNA reads TGCGCCAGCAGCCAAGAAGGCCGGACTAGCGGCTGGGAGACCCAGTACTTC.